This T cell receptor (beta chain) was recovered during a study of T-cell memory formation after mild COVID-19. General observations from the study: Mainly CM and EM harbored the contracting CD4+ clones; mainly EMRA harbored the CD8+ ones. Researchers could not confirm that second-wave clones peaking on day 37 targeted SARS-CoV-2.

V trimming: 0 bases; J trimming: 2 bases; junction bases outside the gene matches: 2. The CDR3 consists of 16 residues. Germline-derived CDR1 and CDR2 are SGHDT and YYEEEE. From 5'RACE with constant-segment primers came TCR alpha and TCR beta cDNA libraries that carried sample barcodes and UMIs. In TCRdb, the 5' RACE reads were re-called with MiXCR into one record per CDR3 protein. This sample yields some 450,000 distinct CDR3 sequences, of which 15% to 20% are seen a single time; roughly 21% belongs to the top ten. Comments on this clonotype: The antigen is undetermined.

V usage is TRBV5-6 and J usage is TRBJ2-5, with 12 bases lining up with TRBD2. The sequencing sample was made of PBMCs or a T cell subset sorted from them (not recorded which). The source of this sequence is a man between 18 and 35 years old who had mild COVID-19 (a few samples of this study predate the infection). Cell type and time point are not known. This CDR3 is CASSLALAGGQETQYF. The CDR3, as DNA: TGTGCCAGCAGCTTGGCCCTAGCGGGGGGGCAAGAGACCCAGTACTTC.